This T cell receptor beta chain is drawn from a study of blood T cell repertoires in COVID-19 (dated by TCRdb to 2020 to 2021). Broadly, across the study: Samples from collaborators originated in the United States, Italy and Spain and spanned both the acute and convalescent phases of COVID-19. The dataset comprised deeply sampled blood TCRbeta repertoires from subjects exposed to, actively infected with, or recovered from COVID-19. Where available, HLA class I and class II types were obtained from metadata supplied by the sample provider rather than from assay-based typing. Nearly every sample came with metadata listing a de-identified subject ID, COVID-19 status, age in years and sex. The prospective study material was composed of cDNA or gDNA derived from T cells, B-cell-depleted T cells, or PBMCs. The repertoires were released in a freely available public database intended as a resource for research on the immune response to SARS-CoV-2. Samples were obtained from the ongoing ImmuneRACE study (first 160 participants) and from 1,000 to 1,500 subjects provided by 6 global collaborators. Broader findings and caveats from the paper: How much clinical and demographic metadata was included differed by source and by participant, and the metadata was provided uncurated.

The immunoSEQ Assay, a bias-controlled multiplex PCR, was used to amplify TCRbeta CDR3 regions from genomic DNA. The original pipeline was this. Within the assay, amplification of reference gene primers was used to estimate how many nucleated cells each sample contained. Sequence reads were collapsed and filtered to measure the absolute abundance of every unique TCRbeta CDR3 rearrangement. For each sample, productive Simpson clonality was calculated as the square root of Simpson's diversity index over productive rearrangements. Entries here come from immuneACCESS through TCRdb and include only in-frame sequences with V and J called. Some clones fail to appear in such tables; in the studies checked, an unresolved V gene covers under half of the shortfall, and the cause of the remainder is unknown. The DNA gave D and trimming, while V, J and clone size come from that table. The sample table shows a few hundred thousand clones, and approximately 85% are seen once. The ten most abundant clones make up 9% to 9.5% of the sample.

In this sample, this clone turned up a few times. It lacks a known antigen. Base qualities are not at hand, and no much larger clone is one base apart. The collaborating institutions used their own protocols to collect whole blood in K2EDTA tubes. For TCRbeta analysis, collaborators shipped samples in one of three forms: frozen whole blood, isolated PBMCs, or DNA extracted from either of those sample types. The source is a man aged 18 to 35 with active or convalescent COVID-19. Sample: peripheral blood.

The DNA reads as follows: TGCAGCGTTGAGTTCCCGGGAGGCGTAACCTACAATGAGCAGTTCTTC. It codes for CSVEFPGGVTYNEQFF. Recombination connected TRBV29-1 to TRBJ2-1, and TRBD2 matches 7 of the central bases. Trimming accounts for 3 bases at V and 2 bases at J, while the number of junction bases matched to no gene is 10. Per the germline V gene, SQVTM is the CDR1 and ANQGSEA is the CDR2. The CDR3 contains 16 residues, cysteine and phenylalanine counted. The retained sequence is limited to the CDR3, 48 bases, with the frame set at the first base.